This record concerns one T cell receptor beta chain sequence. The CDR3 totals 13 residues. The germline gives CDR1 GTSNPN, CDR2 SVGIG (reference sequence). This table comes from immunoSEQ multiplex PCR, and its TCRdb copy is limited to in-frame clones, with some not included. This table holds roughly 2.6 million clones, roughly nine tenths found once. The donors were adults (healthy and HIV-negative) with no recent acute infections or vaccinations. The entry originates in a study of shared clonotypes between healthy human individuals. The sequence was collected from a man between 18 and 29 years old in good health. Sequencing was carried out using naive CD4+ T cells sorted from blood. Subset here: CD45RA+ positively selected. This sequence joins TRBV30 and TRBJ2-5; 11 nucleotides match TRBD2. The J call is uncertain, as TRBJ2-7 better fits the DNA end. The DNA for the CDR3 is TGTGCCCGGATAGCGGGGGGGCACTACGAGCAGTACTTC. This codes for CARIAGGHYEQYF.